This is a list of T cell receptor beta chains from one sample in a study of blood T cell repertoires in COVID-19. The data were produced by immunoSEQ multiplex PCR, yet TCRdb's version contains in-frame clones alone and is incomplete. Here the sample spans roughly 120,000 clones, about 90% being singletons. The sample consisted of peripheral blood. The receptors stem from a woman between 50 and 59 years old with acute or convalescent COVID-19. Each CDR3 is given with its conserved first and last residue. D genes are given only for firm matches.

CDR3 protein: CASSTYREADTGELFF
V gene: TRBV19
CDR3 length: 16
D gene: -

CDR3 protein: CASFPPGQGSYEQYF
V gene: TRBV28
CDR3 length: 15
D gene: -

CDR3 protein: CASSEIDYGYTF
V gene: TRBV2
CDR3 length: 12
D gene: -

CDR3 protein: CASSLDLRGIAYGYTF
V gene: TRBV11-2
CDR3 length: 16
D gene: -

CDR3 protein: CASSPQGGTEAFF
V gene: TRBV10-2
CDR3 length: 13
D gene: -

CDR3 protein: CASQNLASGGEQYF
V gene: TRBV2
CDR3 length: 14
D gene: TRBD2

CDR3 protein: CASSEEQGSRRYTF
V gene: TRBV14
CDR3 length: 14
D gene: TRBD1

CDR3 protein: CASNGLAHDYNEQFF
V gene: TRBV10-2
CDR3 length: 15
D gene: TRBD2

CDR3 protein: CASSIEGGQPQHF
V gene: TRBV19
CDR3 length: 13
D gene: -

CDR3 protein: CSASRTAAGELFF
V gene: TRBV20-1
CDR3 length: 13
D gene: -

CDR3 protein: CASSFGKGRAYEQYF
V gene: TRBV5-1
CDR3 length: 15
D gene: -

CDR3 protein: CASTWRAEDGELFF
V gene: TRBV2
CDR3 length: 14
D gene: -

CDR3 protein: CASRNTGGTEAFF
V gene: TRBV28
CDR3 length: 13
D gene: TRBD1

CDR3 protein: CSVGTGPGSGYTF
V gene: TRBV29-1
CDR3 length: 13
D gene: -

CDR3 protein: CASSAPGRSNQPQHF
V gene: TRBV2
CDR3 length: 15
D gene: -

CDR3 protein: CASSATSGNNEQFF
V gene: TRBV9
CDR3 length: 14
D gene: TRBD2

CDR3 protein: CASSQDWRFGGREDGYTF
V gene: TRBV14
CDR3 length: 18
D gene: -

CDR3 protein: CASRGGQGYGYTF
V gene: TRBV10-2
CDR3 length: 13
D gene: TRBD1

CDR3 protein: CASSPQNPGDTEAFF
V gene: TRBV5-1
CDR3 length: 15
D gene: -

CDR3 protein: CASSIRMATEAFF
V gene: TRBV19
CDR3 length: 13
D gene: -

CDR3 protein: CASSLGGFTYEQYF
V gene: TRBV3-1/TRBV3-2
CDR3 length: 14
D gene: -

CDR3 protein: CASSGPRTGELFF
V gene: TRBV7-3
CDR3 length: 13
D gene: -

CDR3 protein: CASSVSGSGIGTQYF
V gene: TRBV2
CDR3 length: 15
D gene: TRBD2

CDR3 protein: CASSLGQGRQETQYF
V gene: TRBV5-5
CDR3 length: 15
D gene: TRBD1

CDR3 protein: CATAQGSGYTF
V gene: TRBV24-1
CDR3 length: 11
D gene: -

CDR3 protein: CASSQDLGGATNEKLFF
V gene: TRBV4-2
CDR3 length: 17
D gene: -

CDR3 protein: CASSLEAWGRETQYF
V gene: TRBV7-8
CDR3 length: 15
D gene: -

CDR3 protein: CASSLWAAGPNTEAFF
V gene: TRBV7-9
CDR3 length: 16
D gene: -

CDR3 protein: CATSNGPKETQYF
V gene: TRBV24-1
CDR3 length: 13
D gene: -

CDR3 protein: CASSQTLRGELFF
V gene: TRBV18
CDR3 length: 13
D gene: -

CDR3 protein: CASSLGTSGTGELFF
V gene: TRBV7-6
CDR3 length: 15
D gene: TRBD2

CDR3 protein: CASSRDRMNTEAFF
V gene: TRBV18
CDR3 length: 14
D gene: TRBD1

CDR3 protein: CASSSLQAGGVDEQFF
V gene: TRBV6-2/TRBV6-3
CDR3 length: 16
D gene: TRBD2

CDR3 protein: CASSLPPSLIGINEQFF
V gene: TRBV19
CDR3 length: 17
D gene: -

CDR3 protein: CASTGEGGSYNEQFF
V gene: TRBV27
CDR3 length: 15
D gene: -

CDR3 protein: CASSKEGQGLSLYNSPLHF
V gene: TRBV5-5
CDR3 length: 19
D gene: TRBD1

CDR3 protein: CASSLTPDNSYEQYF
V gene: TRBV5-5
CDR3 length: 15
D gene: -

CDR3 protein: CASSSGTGGGQPQHF
V gene: TRBV9
CDR3 length: 15
D gene: TRBD1

CDR3 protein: CASSSQGRGEKLFF
V gene: TRBV2
CDR3 length: 14
D gene: -

CDR3 protein: CASSPAGGYEQYF
V gene: TRBV14
CDR3 length: 13
D gene: TRBD2